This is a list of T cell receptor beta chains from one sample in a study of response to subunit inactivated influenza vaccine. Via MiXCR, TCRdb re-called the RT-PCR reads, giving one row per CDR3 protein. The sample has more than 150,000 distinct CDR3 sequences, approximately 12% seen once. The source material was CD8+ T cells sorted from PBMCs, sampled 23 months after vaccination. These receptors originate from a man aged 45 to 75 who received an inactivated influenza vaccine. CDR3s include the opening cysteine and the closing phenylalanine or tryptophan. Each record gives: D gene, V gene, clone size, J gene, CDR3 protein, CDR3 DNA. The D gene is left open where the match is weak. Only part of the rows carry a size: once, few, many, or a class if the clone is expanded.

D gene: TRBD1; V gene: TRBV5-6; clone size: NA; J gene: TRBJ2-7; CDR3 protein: CASSLGDDRGSYEQYF; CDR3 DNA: TGTGCCAGCAGCTTGGGCGATGACAGGGGATCCTACGAGCAGTACTTC
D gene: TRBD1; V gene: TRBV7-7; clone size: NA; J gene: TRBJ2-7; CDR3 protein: CASSGGQGSSYEQYF; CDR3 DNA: TGTGCCAGCAGCGGGGGACAGGGGAGCTCCTACGAGCAGTACTTC
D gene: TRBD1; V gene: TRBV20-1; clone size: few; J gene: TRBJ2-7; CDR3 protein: CSATYKGTEKSYEQYF; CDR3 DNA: TGCAGTGCCACATACAAAGGGACAGAAAAATCCTACGAGCAGTACTTC
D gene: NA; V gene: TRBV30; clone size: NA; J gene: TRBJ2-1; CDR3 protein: CAWSMGSYNEQFF; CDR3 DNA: TGTGCCTGGAGCATGGGCTCCTACAATGAGCAGTTCTTC
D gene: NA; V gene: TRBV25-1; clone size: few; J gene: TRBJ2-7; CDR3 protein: CASMPANSYEQYF; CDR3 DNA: TGTGCCAGCATGCCGGCTAACTCCTACGAGCAGTACTTC
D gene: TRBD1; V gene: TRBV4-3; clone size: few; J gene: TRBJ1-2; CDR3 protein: CASSQEPDRVDYGYTF; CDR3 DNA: TGCGCCAGCAGCCAGGAACCCGACAGGGTTGACTATGGCTACACCTTC
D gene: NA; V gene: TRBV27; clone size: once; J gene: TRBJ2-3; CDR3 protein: CASSFGRVGRADTQYF; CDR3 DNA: TGTGCCAGCAGTTTCGGCAGGGTAGGTCGGGCAGATACGCAGTATTTT
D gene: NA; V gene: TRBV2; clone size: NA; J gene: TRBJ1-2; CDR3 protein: CASKGQVLFDYGYTF; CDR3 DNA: TGTGCCAGCAAGGGTCAGGTTTTATTTGACTATGGCTACACCTTC
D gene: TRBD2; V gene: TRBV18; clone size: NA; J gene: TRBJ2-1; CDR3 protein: CASSLPSGILYNEQFF; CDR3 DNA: TGTGCCAGCTCACTCCCTAGCGGGATACTCTACAATGAGCAGTTCTTC
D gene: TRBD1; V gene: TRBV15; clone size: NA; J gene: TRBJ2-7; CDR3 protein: CATSSGTGSEQYF; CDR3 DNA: TGTGCCACCAGCAGTGGGACAGGGAGCGAGCAGTACTTC
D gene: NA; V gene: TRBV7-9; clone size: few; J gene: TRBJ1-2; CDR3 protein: CASSLSLDGYTF; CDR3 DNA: TGTGCCAGCAGCTTAAGCTTGGATGGCTACACCTTC
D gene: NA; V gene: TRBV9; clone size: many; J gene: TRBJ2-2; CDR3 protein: CASSVVTGELFF; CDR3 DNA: TGTGCCAGCAGCGTAGTTACCGGGGAGCTGTTTTTT
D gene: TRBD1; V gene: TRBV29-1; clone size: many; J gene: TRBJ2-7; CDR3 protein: CSVTGAADYEQYF; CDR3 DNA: TGCAGCGTGACAGGGGCCGCCGATTACGAGCAGTACTTC
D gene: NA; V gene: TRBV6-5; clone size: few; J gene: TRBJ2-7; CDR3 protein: CASSFGGVTYEQYF; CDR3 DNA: TGTGCCAGCAGTTTCGGGGGAGTAACCTACGAGCAGTACTTC
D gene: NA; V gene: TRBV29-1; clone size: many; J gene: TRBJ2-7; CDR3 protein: CSVEEQDYEQYF; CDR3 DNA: TGCAGCGTTGAGGAACAGGACTACGAGCAGTACTTC
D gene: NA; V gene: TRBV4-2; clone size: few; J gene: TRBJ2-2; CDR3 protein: CAVDRENTGELFF; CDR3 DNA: TGTGCCGTGGATCGGGAGAACACCGGGGAGCTGTTTTTT
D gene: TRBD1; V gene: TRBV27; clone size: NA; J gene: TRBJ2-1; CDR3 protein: CASSKGQSPTEEQFF; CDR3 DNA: TGTGCCAGCAGTAAGGGACAGTCGCCTACTGAGGAGCAGTTCTTC
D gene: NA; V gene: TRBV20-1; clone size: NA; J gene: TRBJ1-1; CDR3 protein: CSARDFYRTVEAFF; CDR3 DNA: TGCAGTGCTAGAGATTTTTACAGGACGGTTGAAGCTTTCTTT
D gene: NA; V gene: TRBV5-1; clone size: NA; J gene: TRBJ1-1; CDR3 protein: CASSAWGNTEAFF; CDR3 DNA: TGCGCCAGCAGCGCTTGGGGGAACACTGAAGCTTTCTTT
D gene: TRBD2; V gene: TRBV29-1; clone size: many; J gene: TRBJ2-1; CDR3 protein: CSVEDSSGIYNEQFF; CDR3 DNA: TGCAGCGTTGAAGATTCTAGCGGGATATACAATGAGCAGTTCTTC
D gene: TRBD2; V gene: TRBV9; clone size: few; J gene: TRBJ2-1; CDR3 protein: CASSVLAGGVDEQFF; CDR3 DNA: TGTGCCAGCAGCGTGCTAGCGGGGGGAGTAGATGAGCAGTTCTTC
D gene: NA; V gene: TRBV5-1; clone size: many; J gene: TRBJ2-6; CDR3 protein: CASSFTGFSGANVLTF; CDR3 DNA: TGCGCCAGCAGCTTCACAGGCTTCTCTGGGGCCAACGTCCTGACTTTC
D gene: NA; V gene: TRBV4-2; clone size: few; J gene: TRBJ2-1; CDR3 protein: CASSQGSRISSYNEQFF; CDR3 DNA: TGTGCCAGCAGCCAAGGTTCGAGGATTAGCTCCTACAATGAGCAGTTCTTC
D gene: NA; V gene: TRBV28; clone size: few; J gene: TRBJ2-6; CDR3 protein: CASSFLDSSGANVLTF; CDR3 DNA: TGTGCCAGCAGTTTTCTGGACAGCTCTGGGGCCAACGTCCTGACTTTC
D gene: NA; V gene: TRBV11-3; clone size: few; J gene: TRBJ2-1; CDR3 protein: CASSPGGGMYNEQFF; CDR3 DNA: TGTGCCAGCAGCCCGGGAGGGGGCATGTACAATGAGCAGTTCTTC
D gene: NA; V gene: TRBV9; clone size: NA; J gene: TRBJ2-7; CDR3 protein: CASSVGTSRYEQYF; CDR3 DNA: TGTGCCAGCAGCGTCGGGACAAGCCGCTACGAGCAGTACTTC
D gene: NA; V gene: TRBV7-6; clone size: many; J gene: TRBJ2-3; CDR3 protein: CASSLSTDTQYF; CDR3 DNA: TGTGCCAGCAGCTTATCCACAGATACGCAGTATTTT
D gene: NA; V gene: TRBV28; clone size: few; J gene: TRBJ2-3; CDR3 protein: CASSRGTETLDTQYF; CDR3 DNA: TGTGCCAGCAGTCGGGGGACAGAAACGTTAGATACGCAGTATTTT
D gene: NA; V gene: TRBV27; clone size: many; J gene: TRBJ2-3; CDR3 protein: CASSFLDTQYF; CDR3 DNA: TGTGCCAGCAGTTTCTTGGATACGCAGTATTTT
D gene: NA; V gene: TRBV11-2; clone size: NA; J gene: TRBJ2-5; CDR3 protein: CASSLVGLLQETQYF; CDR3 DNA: TGTGCCAGCAGCTTAGTAGGACTGCTACAAGAGACCCAGTACTTC
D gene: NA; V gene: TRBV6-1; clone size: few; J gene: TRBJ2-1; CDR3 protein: CASSENFNEQFF; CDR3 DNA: TGTGCCAGCAGTGAGAATTTCAATGAGCAGTTCTTC
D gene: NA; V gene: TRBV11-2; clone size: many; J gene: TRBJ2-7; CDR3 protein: CATREEGSYEQYF; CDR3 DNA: TGTGCCACCCGCGAAGAAGGCTCCTACGAGCAGTACTTC
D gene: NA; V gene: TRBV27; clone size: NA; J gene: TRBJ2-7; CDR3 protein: CASSSSLGHELFEQYF; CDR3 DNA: TGTGCCAGCAGTTCCTCACTCGGCCACGAGCTATTCGAGCAGTACTTC
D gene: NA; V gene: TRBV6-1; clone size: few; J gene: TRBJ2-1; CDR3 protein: CASSDLTYSYNEQFF; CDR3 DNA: TGTGCCAGCAGTGACCTGACATACTCCTACAATGAGCAGTTCTTC
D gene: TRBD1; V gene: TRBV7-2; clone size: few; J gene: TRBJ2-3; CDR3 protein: CASKGDSMPDTQYF; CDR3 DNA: TGTGCCAGCAAGGGGGACAGTATGCCAGATACGCAGTATTTT
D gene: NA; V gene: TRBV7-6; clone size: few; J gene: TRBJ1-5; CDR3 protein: CASSLGEYQPQHF; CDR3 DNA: TGTGCCAGCAGCTTAGGGGAATACCAGCCCCAGCATTTT
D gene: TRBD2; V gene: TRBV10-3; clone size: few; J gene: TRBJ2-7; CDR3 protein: CAITRLAGNSYEQYF; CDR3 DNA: TGTGCCATCACTCGTCTAGCGGGTAACTCCTACGAGCAGTACTTC
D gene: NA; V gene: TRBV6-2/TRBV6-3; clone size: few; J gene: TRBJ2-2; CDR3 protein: CASSYGAELFF; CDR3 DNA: TGTGCCAGCAGTTACGGGGCGGAGCTGTTTTTT
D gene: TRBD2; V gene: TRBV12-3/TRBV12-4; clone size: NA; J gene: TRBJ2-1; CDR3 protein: CASSLPPPGLAGGRDEQFF; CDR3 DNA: TGTGCCAGCAGTTTACCCCCTCCGGGACTAGCGGGAGGTCGGGATGAGCAGTTCTTC
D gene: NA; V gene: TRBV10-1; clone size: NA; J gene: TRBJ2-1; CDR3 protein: CASSESGAAYNEQFF; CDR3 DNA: TGCGCCAGCAGTGAGTCAGGGGCAGCATACAATGAGCAGTTCTTC
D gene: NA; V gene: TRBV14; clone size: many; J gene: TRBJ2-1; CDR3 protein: CASSHLAFHEQFF; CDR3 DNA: TGTGCCAGCAGCCACTTAGCATTCCATGAGCAGTTCTTC
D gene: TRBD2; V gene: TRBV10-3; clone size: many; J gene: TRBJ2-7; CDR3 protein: CAISESLAGEFEQYF; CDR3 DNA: TGTGCCATCAGTGAGTCCCTAGCGGGAGAATTCGAGCAGTACTTC
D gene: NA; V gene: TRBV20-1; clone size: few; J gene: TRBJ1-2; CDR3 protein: CSANGLVNYGYTF; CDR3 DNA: TGCAGTGCTAATGGACTTGTTAACTATGGCTACACCTTC
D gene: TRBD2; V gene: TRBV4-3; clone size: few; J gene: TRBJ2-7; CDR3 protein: CASSPSSGGYEQYF; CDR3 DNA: TGCGCCAGCAGCCCATCTAGCGGGGGCTACGAGCAGTACTTC
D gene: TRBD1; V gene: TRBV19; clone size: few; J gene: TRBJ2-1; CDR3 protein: CASSARDRGHNEQFF; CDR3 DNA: TGTGCCAGTAGTGCCCGGGACAGGGGCCACAATGAGCAGTTCTTC
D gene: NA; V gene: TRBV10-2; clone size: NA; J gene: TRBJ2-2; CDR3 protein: CASSEVGDLTGELFF; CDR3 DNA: TGCGCCAGCAGTGAAGTAGGGGACCTCACCGGGGAGCTGTTTTTT
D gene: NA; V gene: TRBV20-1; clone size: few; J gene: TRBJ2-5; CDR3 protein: CSARDPEQETQYF; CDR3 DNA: TGCAGTGCTAGAGATCCCGAGCAAGAGACCCAGTACTTC
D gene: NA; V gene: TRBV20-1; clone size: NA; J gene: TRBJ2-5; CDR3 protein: CSATGLYQETQYF; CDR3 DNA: TGCAGTGCGACGGGACTGTACCAAGAGACCCAGTACTTC
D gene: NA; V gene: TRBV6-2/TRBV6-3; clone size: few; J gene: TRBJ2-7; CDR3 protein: CASSYFYEQYF; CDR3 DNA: TGTGCCAGCAGTTACTTCTACGAGCAGTACTTC
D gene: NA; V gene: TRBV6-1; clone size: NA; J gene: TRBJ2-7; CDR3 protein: CATRTEPDYYEQYF; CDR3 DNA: TGTGCCACCCGGACAGAACCGGACTACTACGAGCAGTACTTC
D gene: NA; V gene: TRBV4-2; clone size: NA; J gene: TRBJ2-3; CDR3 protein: CASSHGGGVTTDTQYF; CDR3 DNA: TGTGCCAGCAGCCACGGCGGGGGCGTGACCACAGATACGCAGTATTTT
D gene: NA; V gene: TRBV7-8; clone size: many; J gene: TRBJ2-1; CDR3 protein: CASSLDKSSYNEQFF; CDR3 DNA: TGTGCCAGCAGCTTAGACAAGAGCTCCTACAATGAGCAGTTCTTC
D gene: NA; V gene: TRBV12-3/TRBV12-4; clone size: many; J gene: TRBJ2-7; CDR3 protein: CASSTVGGSYEQYF; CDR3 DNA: TGTGCCAGCAGTACAGTAGGGGGGTCCTACGAGCAGTACTTC
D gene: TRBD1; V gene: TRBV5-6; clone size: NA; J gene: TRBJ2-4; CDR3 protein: CASSLGTGLVQYF; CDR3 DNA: TGTGCCAGCAGCTTGGGGACAGGTTTGGTTCAGTACTTC
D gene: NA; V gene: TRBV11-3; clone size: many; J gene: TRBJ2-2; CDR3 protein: CASSLDRGTTGELFF; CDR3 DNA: TGTGCCAGCAGCTTAGATAGAGGGACCACCGGGGAGCTGTTTTTT
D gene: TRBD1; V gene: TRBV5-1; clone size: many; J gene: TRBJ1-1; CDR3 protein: CASSTGVGIDEAFF; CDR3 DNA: TGCGCCAGCAGCACAGGGGTTGGGATAGATGAAGCTTTCTTT
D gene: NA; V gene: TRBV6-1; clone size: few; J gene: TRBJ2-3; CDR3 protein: CASNPITYTDTQYF; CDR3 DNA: TGTGCCAGCAATCCCATCACCTACACAGATACGCAGTATTTT
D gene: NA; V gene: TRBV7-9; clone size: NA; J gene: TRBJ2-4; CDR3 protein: CASSPSRDIQYF; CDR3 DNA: TGTGCCAGCAGCCCCTCCCGGGACATTCAGTACTTC